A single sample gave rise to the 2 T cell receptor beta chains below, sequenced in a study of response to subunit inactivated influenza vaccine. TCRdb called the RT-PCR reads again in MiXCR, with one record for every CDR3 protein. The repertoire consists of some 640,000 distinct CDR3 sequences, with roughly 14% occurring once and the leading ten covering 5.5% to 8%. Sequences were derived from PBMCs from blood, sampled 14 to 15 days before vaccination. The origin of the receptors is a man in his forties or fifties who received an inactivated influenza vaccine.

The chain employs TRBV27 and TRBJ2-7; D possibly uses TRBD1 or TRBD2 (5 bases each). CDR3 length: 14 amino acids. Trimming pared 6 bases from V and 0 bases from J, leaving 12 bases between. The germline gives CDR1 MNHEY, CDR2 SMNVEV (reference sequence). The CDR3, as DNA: TGTGCCAGCAGGAAGGGGACCACCTCCTACGAGCAGTACTTC. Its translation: CASRKGTTSYEQYF.

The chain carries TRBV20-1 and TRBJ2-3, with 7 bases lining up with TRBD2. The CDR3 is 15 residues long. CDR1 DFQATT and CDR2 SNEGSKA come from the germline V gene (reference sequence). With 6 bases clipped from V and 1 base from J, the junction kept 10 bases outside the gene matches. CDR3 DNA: TGCAGTGCCGAGGCGTCTAGCGGACGCACAGATACGCAGTATTTT. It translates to CSAEASSGRTDTQYF.